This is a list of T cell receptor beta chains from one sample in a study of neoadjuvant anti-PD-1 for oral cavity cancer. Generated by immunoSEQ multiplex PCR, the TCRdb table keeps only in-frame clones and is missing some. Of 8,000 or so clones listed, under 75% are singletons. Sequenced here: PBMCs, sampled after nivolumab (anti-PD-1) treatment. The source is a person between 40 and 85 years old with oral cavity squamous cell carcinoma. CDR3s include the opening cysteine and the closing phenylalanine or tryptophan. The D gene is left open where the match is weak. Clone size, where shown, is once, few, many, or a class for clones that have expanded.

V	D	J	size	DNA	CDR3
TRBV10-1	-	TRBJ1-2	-	TGCGCCAGCAGTGAGGAGGGGACGAAAGGCTACACCTTC	CASSEEGTKGYTF
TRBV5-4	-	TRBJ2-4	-	TGTGCCAGCAGCTTCAGCGGGGGACAGAACATTCAGTACTTC	CASSFSGGQNIQYF
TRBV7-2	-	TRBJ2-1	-	TGTGCCAGCAGCGAGGAGGTTGAGCAGTTCTTC	CASSEEVEQFF
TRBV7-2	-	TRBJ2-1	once	TGTGCCAGCAGCTTAGCGATCGGGGGACCCTACAATGAGCAGTTCTTC	CASSLAIGGPYNEQFF
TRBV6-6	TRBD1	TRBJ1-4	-	TGTGCCAGCAGCCCCCCCACAGGGGGAAAAAATGAAAAACTGTTTTTT	CASSPPTGGKNEKLFF
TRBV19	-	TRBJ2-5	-	TGTGCCAGTAGTATAGCAGGGGATGGGGAGACCCAGTACTTC	CASSIAGDGETQYF
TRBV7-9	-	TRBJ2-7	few	TGTGCCAGCAGCTTAGCTGGTAGGGCGAGCGAGCAGTACTTC	CASSLAGRASEQYF
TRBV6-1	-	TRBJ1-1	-	TGTGCCAGCAGTGAACTAATAGGTAGTGAAGCTTTCTTT	CASSELIGSEAFF
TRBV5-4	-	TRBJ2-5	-	TGTGCCAGCAGCCCCGAAGGCGGTTGGGAGACCCAGTACTTC	CASSPEGGWETQYF
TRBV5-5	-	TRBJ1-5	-	TGTGCCAGCAGCTCTTACAGGGATCATCAGCCCCAGCATTTT	CASSSYRDHQPQHF
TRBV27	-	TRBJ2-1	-	TGTGCCAGCACCCCCCAGCCACGGTACACCTACAATGAGCAGTTCTTC	CASTPQPRYTYNEQFF
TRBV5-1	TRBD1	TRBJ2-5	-	TGCGCCAGCAGCCCTCTATACCGTCAAACAGGGGGCTGGGAGACCCAGTACTTC	CASSPLYRQTGGWETQYF
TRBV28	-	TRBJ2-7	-	TGTGCCAGCATCCCAAGCCCAGGCGCCTACGAGCAGTACTTC	CASIPSPGAYEQYF
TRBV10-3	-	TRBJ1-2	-	TGTGCCATCGCGATTCGGGGCTTCTATACCTTC	CAIAIRGFYTF
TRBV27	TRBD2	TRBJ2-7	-	TGTGCCAGCAGTTTCTCGGGGGGGGGTACATACCCGTACGAGCAGTACTTC	CASSFSGGGTYPYEQYF
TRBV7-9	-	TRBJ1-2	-	TGTGCCAGCAGCTTGCAGCCCCTACATGGCTACACCTTC	CASSLQPLHGYTF
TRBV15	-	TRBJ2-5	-	TGTGCCACCAGCAGAGAGGTTATAGGGACCCAGTACTTC	CATSREVIGTQYF
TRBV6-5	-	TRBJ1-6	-	TGTGCCAGCAGTTACTCGACAGGCCCGTCACCCCTCCACTTT	CASSYSTGPSPLHF
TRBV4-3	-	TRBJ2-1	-	TGCGCCAGCAGCCAAGATCGGGACGGATCATACAATGAGCAGTTCTTC	CASSQDRDGSYNEQFF
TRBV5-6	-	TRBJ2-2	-	TGTGCCAGCAGCTTGGCCCCCGGGGAGCTGTTTTTT	CASSLAPGELFF
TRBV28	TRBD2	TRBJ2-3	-	TGTGCCACCTTACTAGCGGGGGGGGTCACAGATACGCAGTATTTT	CATLLAGGVTDTQYF
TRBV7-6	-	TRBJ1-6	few	TGTGCCAGCAGCTTAGAAGTGGGGCGGTCCGCGTCACCCCTCCACTTT	CASSLEVGRSASPLHF
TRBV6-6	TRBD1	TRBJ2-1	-	TGTGCCACCACGCCGGGACAGGGCACGAATGAGCAGTTCTTC	CATTPGQGTNEQFF
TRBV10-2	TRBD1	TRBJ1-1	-	TGCGCCAGCAGTGCAGGGGGCAGGATGAACACTGAAGCTTTCTTT	CASSAGGRMNTEAFF
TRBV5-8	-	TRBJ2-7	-	TGTGCCAGCAGCTTGGTGTTAGGGGGAATGGGGGAGCAGTACTTC	CASSLVLGGMGEQYF
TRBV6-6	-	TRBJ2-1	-	TGTGCCAGCAGTTACCGCGCTGCCACCTACAATGAGCAGTTCTTC	CASSYRAATYNEQFF
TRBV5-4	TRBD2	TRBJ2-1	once	TGTGCCAGCAGCCCGTGGGCTAGCGGGGGGGCGAATGAGCAGTTCTTC	CASSPWASGGANEQFF
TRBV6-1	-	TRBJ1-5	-	TGTGCCAGCAGTGAAGAGGAAACCAGGGCTCAGCCCCAGCATTTT	CASSEEETRAQPQHF
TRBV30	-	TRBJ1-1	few	TGTGCCTGGAGTTTCCAGGGGATAATGAACACTGAAGCTTTCTTT	CAWSFQGIMNTEAFF
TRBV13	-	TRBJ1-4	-	TGTGCCAGCAGCTTAGGTCGGCAGCTTAATGAAAAACTGTTTTTT	CASSLGRQLNEKLFF
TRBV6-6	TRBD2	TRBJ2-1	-	TGTGCCACAGCGGGGGGTAGCTCCTACAATGAGCAGTTCTTC	CATAGGSSYNEQFF
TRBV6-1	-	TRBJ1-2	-	TGTGCCAGCAGCGCAGCGGGGTTCCTGGGGGATGGCTACACCTTC	CASSAAGFLGDGYTF
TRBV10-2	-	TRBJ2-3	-	TGCGCCAGCAGTCAAGTAGTCACAGATACGCAGTATTTT	CASSQVVTDTQYF
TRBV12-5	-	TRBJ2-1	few	TGTGCTAGTGGTTTGATCGGGGTCATAACGGGCAATGAGCAGTTCTTC	CASGLIGVITGNEQFF
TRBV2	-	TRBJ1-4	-	TGTGCCAGCAGTGAAATGGGGGGTAATGAAAAACTGTTTTTT	CASSEMGGNEKLFF
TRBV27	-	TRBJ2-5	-	TGTGCCAGCCGCGTGGAGGGCCGCCAAGAGACCCAGTACTTC	CASRVEGRQETQYF
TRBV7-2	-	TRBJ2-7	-	TGTGCCAGCAGCTTAGTGGCAGTAGACTACGAGCAGTACTTC	CASSLVAVDYEQYF
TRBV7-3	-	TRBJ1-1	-	TGTGCCAGCAGCTGGGGACAGAACACTGAAGCTTTCTTT	CASSWGQNTEAFF
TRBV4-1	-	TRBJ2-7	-	TGCGCCAGCAGCCAAAACCAGGGACCCTACGAGCAGTACTTC	CASSQNQGPYEQYF
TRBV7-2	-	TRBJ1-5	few	TGTGCCAGCAGCTTAGATGGGGGAGGAAGCAATCAGCCCCAGCATTTT	CASSLDGGGSNQPQHF
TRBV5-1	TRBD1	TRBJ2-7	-	TGCGCCAGCAGCAAGGACAGGGGGCGTCTCGAGCAGTACTTC	CASSKDRGRLEQYF
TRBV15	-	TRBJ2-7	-	TGTGCCACCAGCAGAGATCTGGGTCGTAGGGAGCAGTACTTC	CATSRDLGRREQYF
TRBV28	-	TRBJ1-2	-	TGTGCCAGCAGTTTCCCTTTGGGTTGGGGGGGAAAGGACTATGGCTACACCTTC	CASSFPLGWGGKDYGYTF
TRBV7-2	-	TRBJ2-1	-	TGTGCCAGCAGCTACGGGTGGAATGAGCAGTTCTTC	CASSYGWNEQFF
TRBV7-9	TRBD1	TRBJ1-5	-	TGTGCCAGCAGCAACCGACAGGGGGCAAGAGATCAGCCCCAGCATTTT	CASSNRQGARDQPQHF
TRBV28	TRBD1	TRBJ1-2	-	TGTGCCAGCAGGCCGCCGGGACAGCGAAATGGCTACACCTTC	CASRPPGQRNGYTF
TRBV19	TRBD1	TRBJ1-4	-	TGTGCCAGTAGTCTCGGGACAGGCAATAATGAAAAACTGTTTTTT	CASSLGTGNNEKLFF
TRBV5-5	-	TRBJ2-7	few	TGTGCCAGCAGCTTGCAAGGGCAGGGGAGAGTAGCCTACGAGCAGTACTTC	CASSLQGQGRVAYEQYF
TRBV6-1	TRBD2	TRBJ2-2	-	TGTGCCAGCAGTGAAGCGGCGGGGGGGCCCGGGGAGCTGTTTTTT	CASSEAAGGPGELFF
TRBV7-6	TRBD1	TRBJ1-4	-	TGTGCCAGCAGCCCAGGGGGCGCCGGTGAAAAACTGTTTTTT	CASSPGGAGEKLFF
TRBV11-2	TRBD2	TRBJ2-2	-	TGTGCCAGCAACCGGGATTCGGGGGGGCTGACCGGGGAGCTGTTTTTT	CASNRDSGGLTGELFF
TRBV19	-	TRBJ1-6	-	TGTGCCAGTAGTGTGACAGGTAGGGGCACTTCACCCCTCCACTTT	CASSVTGRGTSPLHF
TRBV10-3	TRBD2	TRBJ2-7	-	TGTGCCATCAGTGAATCTTATAATAGCGGGCACTACGAGCAGTACTTC	CAISESYNSGHYEQYF
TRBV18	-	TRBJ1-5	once	TGTGCCAGCTCACCCTCGGGCCAGGTCGGTCAGCCCCAGCATTTT	CASSPSGQVGQPQHF
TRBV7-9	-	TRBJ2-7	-	TGTGCCAGCAGCTTGGGCCAGGGCCTCGTCGAGCAGTACTTC	CASSLGQGLVEQYF
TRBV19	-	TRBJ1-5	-	TGTGCCAGTAACTGGAATAGCAATCAGCCCCAGCATTTT	CASNWNSNQPQHF
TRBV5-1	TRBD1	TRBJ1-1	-	TGCGCCAGCAGCCCGACAACCGGACAGGGGTACACTGAAGCTTTCTTT	CASSPTTGQGYTEAFF